The rows below give T cell receptor beta chains drawn from one sample of a study of T cell responses to AZD1222 COVID-19 vaccine. Profiling relied on immunoSEQ multiplex PCR, and the TCRdb table lists in-frame clones only, not all of them. This table holds 150,000 to 180,000 clones, approximately 91% found once. The sequences come from peripheral blood, collected 28 days after the second AZD1222 dose. The receptor set was obtained from an adult who received the AZD1222 COVID-19 vaccine. The CDR3 runs from the conserved cysteine through the conserved F or W. The D gene is left open where the match is weak. Part of the rows lack a size; the others show once, few, many or a class for expanded clones.

j_gene | d_gene | abundance | v_gene | CDR3nt | CDR3aa
TRBJ1-5 | NA | NA | TRBV10-1 | TGCGCCAGCAGTGAGTCCTTCAATCAGCCCCAGCATTTT | CASSESFNQPQHF
TRBJ1-5 | NA | NA | TRBV27 | TGTGCCAGCAGAGGGGAAGGGGCTATCGGTATGGGGGCCCAGCATTTT | CASRGEGAIGMGAQHF
TRBJ1-3 | NA | NA | TRBV30 | TGTGCCTGGACCCCTCCCTCTGGAAACACCATATATTTT | CAWTPPSGNTIYF
TRBJ1-4 | TRBD1 | NA | TRBV7-2 | TGTGCCAGCAGCAAGTACAGGGGAGCAGGGGAAAAACTGTTTTTT | CASSKYRGAGEKLFF
TRBJ2-2 | TRBD2 | NA | TRBV6-5 | TGTGCCAGCAGACCGGGGGGGCCTAATACCGGGGAGCTGTTTTTT | CASRPGGPNTGELFF
TRBJ1-6 | TRBD1 | few | TRBV2 | TGTGCCAGAGGACAGGGCGGCTCACCCCTCCACTTT | CARGQGGSPLHF
TRBJ2-3 | NA | NA | TRBV10-1 | TGCGCCAGCAGTGATAAGCAATTCCCCACAGATACGCAGTATTTT | CASSDKQFPTDTQYF
TRBJ1-1 | NA | NA | TRBV19 | TGTGCCAGTAGGAAGAATGGATACACTGAAGCTTTCTTT | CASRKNGYTEAFF
TRBJ2-7 | NA | NA | TRBV3-1/TRBV3-2 | TGTGCCAGCAGCCATGTCTCAACCGAGCAGTACTTC | CASSHVSTEQYF
TRBJ2-7 | NA | NA | TRBV7-2 | TGTGCCAGCAGCTTATCGCGTGGTTACGAGCAGTACTTC | CASSLSRGYEQYF
TRBJ1-5 | NA | NA | TRBV3-1/TRBV3-2 | TGTGCCAGCAGCCTTCAGTATAGCAATCAGCCCCAGCATTTT | CASSLQYSNQPQHF
TRBJ2-3 | TRBD2 | NA | TRBV6-5 | TGTGCCAGCAGAGCGGGGTCAGATACGCAGTATTTT | CASRAGSDTQYF
TRBJ2-2 | NA | NA | TRBV5-5 | TGTGCCAGCAGCACGACTGTGGTCCGCACCGGGGAGCTGTTTTTT | CASSTTVVRTGELFF
TRBJ2-7 | NA | NA | TRBV18 | TGTGCCAGCTCCCCGGACAGAGACGAGCAGTACTTC | CASSPDRDEQYF
TRBJ2-7 | NA | NA | TRBV7-9 | TGTGCCAGCAGCCCATCGGGAGACGGGCACTACGAGCAGTACTTC | CASSPSGDGHYEQYF
TRBJ2-1 | NA | once | TRBV5-6 | TGTGCCAGCAGCTGGGGCATCTCCTACAATGAGCAGTTCTTC | CASSWGISYNEQFF
TRBJ2-7 | NA | NA | TRBV10-1 | TGCGCCAGCAGTGAGAGTGGGGTTTCCTACGAGCAGTACTTC | CASSESGVSYEQYF
TRBJ2-1 | NA | NA | TRBV6-6 | TGTGCCAGCAGTTACCCGCCCCCTAGTTCCGAGCAGTTCTTC | CASSYPPPSSEQFF
TRBJ1-5 | NA | NA | TRBV7-9 | TGTGCCAGCAGCTTTTCTCTTCAGCAGCCCCAGCATTTT | CASSFSLQQPQHF
TRBJ1-1 | TRBD1 | NA | TRBV28 | TGTGCCAGCAGTCTAAGGGACAGGGTCGTCGCTGAAGCTTTCTTT | CASSLRDRVVAEAFF